This paragraph reports one T cell receptor (beta chain). The source of the sample is a study of blood T cell repertoires in COVID-19. Sequencing was performed with immunoSEQ multiplex PCR; in TCRdb, only in-frame clones are kept and a portion is missing. The repertoire holds about 360,000 clones, with more than 75% as singletons. The germline V gene has CDR1 MDHEN and CDR2 SYDVKM. V dropped 6 bases and J dropped 6; count of bases not matched to a gene: 4. This CDR3 is 12 amino acids long. The origin of this receptor is a human donor with acute or convalescent COVID-19. The donor label of this sample is uncertain. The V call is TRBV28, the J call TRBJ1-1; TRBD1 aligns across 7 bases. Sequenced material: peripheral blood. CDR3 amino acids: CASRTGRAEAFF. As DNA, the CDR3 is TGTGCCAGCAGGACAGGGCGGGCTGAAGCTTTCTTT.